Below are 4 T cell receptor beta chains sequenced from a single sample in a study of cytomegalovirus exposure and HLA in healthy donors. Primers for the PCR totalled 60 Vbeta and 13 Jbeta. The protocol was immunoSEQ multiplex PCR, while the TCRdb copy is restricted to in-frame clones and leaves out a portion. The table includes around 90,000 clones, under 85% detected once. Material: PBMCs. These receptors all come from a woman between 40 and 55 years old in good health and CMV-seronegative.

The chain combines TRBV27 with TRBJ1-1, with 10 bases lining up with TRBD1. V gave up 4 bases and J gave up 5 bases; unmatched junction bases: 10. Germline lookup yields CDR1 MNHEY and CDR2 SMNVEV (reference sequence). This CDR3 region has 16 residues. CDR3 sequence (DNA): TGTGCCAGCAGTTCCCGGGCGACAGGGGGCGCAACTGAAGCTTTCTTT. This gives the protein CASSSRATGGATEAFF.

The chain couples TRBV7-8 to TRBJ2-5; 7 bases map to TRBD2. The better agreement between TRBJ2-7 and the DNA end casts doubt on the J call. The CDR3 extends over 14 amino acids. In germline, CDR1 is SGHVS, CDR2 FQNEAQ. CDR3 DNA: TGTGCCAGCAGCTTAGAGCCAGCGGGATTCGAGCAGTACTTC. This encodes CASSLEPAGFEQYF.

The chain couples TRBV27 to TRBJ1-2; possibly TRBD1 for D (6 bases). Germline V gene lookup returns CDR1 MNHEY and CDR2 SMNVEV (reference sequence). V dropped 2 bases and J dropped 4 bases, with 23 bases sitting between them. The CDR3 spans 18 residues. The CDR3 loop reads CASSLIGSNHRAGYGYTF. In nucleotides, the CDR3 is TGTGCCAGCAGTTTAATCGGGTCTAATCACAGGGCCGGCTATGGCTACACCTTC.

Only one count was recorded for this clone. V gene TRBV25-1 combines with J gene TRBJ1-3; D call uncertain. Trimming removed 3 bases from V and 10 bases from J, with 7 bases in between. The CDR3 has 11 residues. Germline V lookup: CDR1 MGHDK, CDR2 SYGVNS. The CDR3 nucleotides are TGTGCCAGCAGTGAGGGAGAGACCATATATTTT. Amino acids: CASSEGETIYF.